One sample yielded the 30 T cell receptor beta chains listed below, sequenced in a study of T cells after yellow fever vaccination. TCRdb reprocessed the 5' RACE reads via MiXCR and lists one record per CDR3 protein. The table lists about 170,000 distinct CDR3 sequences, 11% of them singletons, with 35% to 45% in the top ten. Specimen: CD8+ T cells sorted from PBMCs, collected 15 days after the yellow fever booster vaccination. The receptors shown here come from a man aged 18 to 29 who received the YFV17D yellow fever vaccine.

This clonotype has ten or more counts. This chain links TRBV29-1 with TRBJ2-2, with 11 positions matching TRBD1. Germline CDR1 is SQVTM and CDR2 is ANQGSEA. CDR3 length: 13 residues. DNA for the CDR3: TGCAGTGTAGGGACAGGGGGTGCCGGGGAGCTGTTTTTT. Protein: CSVGTGGAGELFF.

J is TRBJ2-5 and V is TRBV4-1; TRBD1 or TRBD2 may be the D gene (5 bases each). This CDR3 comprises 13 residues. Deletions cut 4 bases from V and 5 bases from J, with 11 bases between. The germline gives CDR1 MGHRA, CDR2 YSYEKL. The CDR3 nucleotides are TGCGCCAGCAGCCCTCCGGGGCGTGAGACCCAGTACTTC. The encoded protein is CASSPPGRETQYF.

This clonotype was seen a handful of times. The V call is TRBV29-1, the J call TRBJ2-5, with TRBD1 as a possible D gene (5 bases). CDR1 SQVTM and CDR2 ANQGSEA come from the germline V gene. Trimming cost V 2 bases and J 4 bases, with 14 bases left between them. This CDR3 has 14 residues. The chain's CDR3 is CSVELAGQGETQYF. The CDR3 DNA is TGCAGCGTTGAATTGGCAGGGCAAGGAGAGACCCAGTACTTC. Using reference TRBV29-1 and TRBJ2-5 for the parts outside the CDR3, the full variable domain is SAVISQKPSRDICQRGTSLTIQCQVDSQVTMMFWYRQQPGQSLTLIATANQGSEATYESGFVIDKFPISRPNLTFSTLTVSNMSPEDSSIYLCSVELAGQGETQYFGPGTRLLVL.

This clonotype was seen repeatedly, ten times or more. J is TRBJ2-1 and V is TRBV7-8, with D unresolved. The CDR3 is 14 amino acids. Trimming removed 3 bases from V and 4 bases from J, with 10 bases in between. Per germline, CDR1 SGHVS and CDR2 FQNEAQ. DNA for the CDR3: TGTGCCAGCAGCTTCATAGTAGGGTACAATGAGCAGTTCTTC. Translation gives CASSFIVGYNEQFF.

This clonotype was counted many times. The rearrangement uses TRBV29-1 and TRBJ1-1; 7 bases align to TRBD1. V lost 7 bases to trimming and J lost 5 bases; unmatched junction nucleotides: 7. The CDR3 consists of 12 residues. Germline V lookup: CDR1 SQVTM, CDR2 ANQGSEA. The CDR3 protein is CSAVGGWTEAFF. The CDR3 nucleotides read TGCAGCGCGGTAGGGGGCTGGACTGAAGCTTTCTTT.

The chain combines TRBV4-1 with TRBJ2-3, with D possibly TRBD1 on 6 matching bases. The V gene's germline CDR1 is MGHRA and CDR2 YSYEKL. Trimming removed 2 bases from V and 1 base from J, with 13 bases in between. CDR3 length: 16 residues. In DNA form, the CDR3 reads TGCGCCAGCAGCCAAAGACAGGTACTGGGCACAGATACGCAGTATTTT. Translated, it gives CASSQRQVLGTDTQYF.

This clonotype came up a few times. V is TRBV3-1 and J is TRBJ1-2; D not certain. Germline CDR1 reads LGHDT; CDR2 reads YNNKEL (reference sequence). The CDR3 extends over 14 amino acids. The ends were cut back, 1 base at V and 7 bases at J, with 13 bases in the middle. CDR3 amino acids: CASSQVGPPGGYTF. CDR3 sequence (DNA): TGTGCCAGCAGCCAAGTCGGACCCCCGGGTGGCTACACCTTC. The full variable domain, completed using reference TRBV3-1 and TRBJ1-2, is DTAVSQTPKYLVTQMGNDKSIKCEQNLGHDTMYWYKQDSKKFLKIMFSYNNKELIINETVPNRFSPKSPDKAHLNLHINSLELGDSAVYFCASSQVGPPGGYTFGSGTRLTVV.

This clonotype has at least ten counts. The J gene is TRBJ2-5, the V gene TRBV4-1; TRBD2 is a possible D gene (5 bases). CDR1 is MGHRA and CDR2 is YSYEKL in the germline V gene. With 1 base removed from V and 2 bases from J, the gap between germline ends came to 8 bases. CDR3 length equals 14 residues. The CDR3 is CASSQALGQETQYF. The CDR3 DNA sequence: TGCGCCAGCAGCCAAGCACTAGGACAAGAGACCCAGTACTTC.

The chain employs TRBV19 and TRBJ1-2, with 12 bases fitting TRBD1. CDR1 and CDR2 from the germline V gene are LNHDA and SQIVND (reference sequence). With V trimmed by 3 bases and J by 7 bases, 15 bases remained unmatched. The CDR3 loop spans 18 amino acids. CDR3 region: CASSILSVGTGGTSGYTF. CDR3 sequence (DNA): TGTGCCAGTAGTATCTTGTCTGTCGGGACAGGGGGCACCTCTGGCTACACCTTC. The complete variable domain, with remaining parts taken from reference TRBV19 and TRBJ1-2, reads DGGITQSPKYLFRKEGQNVTLSCEQNLNHDAMYWYRQDPGQGLRLIYYSQIVNDFQKGDIAEGYSVSREKKESFPLTVTSAQKNPTAFYLCASSILSVGTGGTSGYTFGSGTRLTVV.

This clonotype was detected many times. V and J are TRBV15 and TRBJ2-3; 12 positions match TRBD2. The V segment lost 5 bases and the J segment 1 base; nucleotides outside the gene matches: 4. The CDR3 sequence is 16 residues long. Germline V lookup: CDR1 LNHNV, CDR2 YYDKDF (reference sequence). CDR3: CATSPRLAGGTDTQYF. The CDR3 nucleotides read TGTGCCACCAGCCCTCGACTAGCGGGGGGCACAGATACGCAGTATTTT.

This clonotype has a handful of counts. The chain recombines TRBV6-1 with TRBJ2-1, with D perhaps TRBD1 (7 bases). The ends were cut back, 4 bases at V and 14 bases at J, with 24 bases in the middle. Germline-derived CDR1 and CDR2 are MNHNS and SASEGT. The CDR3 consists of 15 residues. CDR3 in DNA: TGTGCCAGCAGTGTTTGGCAGGGGGGCTTTCAGTATGAGTTCTTC. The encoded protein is CASSVWQGGFQYEFF.

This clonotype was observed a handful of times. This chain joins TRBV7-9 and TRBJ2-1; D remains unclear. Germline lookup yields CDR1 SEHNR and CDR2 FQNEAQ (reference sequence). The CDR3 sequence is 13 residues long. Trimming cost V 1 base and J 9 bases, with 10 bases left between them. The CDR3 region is CASSLEVVGEQFF. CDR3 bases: TGTGCCAGCAGCTTAGAGGTAGTGGGTGAGCAGTTCTTC.

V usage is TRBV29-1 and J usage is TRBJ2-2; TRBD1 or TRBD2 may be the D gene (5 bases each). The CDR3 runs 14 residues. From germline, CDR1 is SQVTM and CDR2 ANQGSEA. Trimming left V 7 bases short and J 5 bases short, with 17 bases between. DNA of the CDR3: TGCAGCGCCGCACTCCAGGGACGGACCGGGGAGCTGTTTTTT. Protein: CSAALQGRTGELFF.

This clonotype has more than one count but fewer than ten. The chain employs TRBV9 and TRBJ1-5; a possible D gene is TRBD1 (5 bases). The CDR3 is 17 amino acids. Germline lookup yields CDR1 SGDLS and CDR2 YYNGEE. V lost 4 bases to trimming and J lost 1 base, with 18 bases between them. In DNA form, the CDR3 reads TGTGCCAGCAGCCACGGGGGGGAGAGGGCCAGCAATCAGCCCCAGCATTTT. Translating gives CASSHGGERASNQPQHF.

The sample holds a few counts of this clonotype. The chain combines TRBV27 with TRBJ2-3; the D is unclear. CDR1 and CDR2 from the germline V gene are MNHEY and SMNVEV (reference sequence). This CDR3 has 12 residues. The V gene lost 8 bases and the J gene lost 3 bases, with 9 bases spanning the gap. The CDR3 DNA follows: TGTGCCAGCGGCGTGGGGACAGATACGCAGTATTTT. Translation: CASGVGTDTQYF.

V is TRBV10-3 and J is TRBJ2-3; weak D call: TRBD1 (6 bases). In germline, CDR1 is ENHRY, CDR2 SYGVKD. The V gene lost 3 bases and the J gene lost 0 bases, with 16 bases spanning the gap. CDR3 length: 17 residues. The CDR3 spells CAISDFTRQESTDTQYF. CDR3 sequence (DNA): TGTGCCATCAGTGATTTTACCAGACAGGAGAGCACAGATACGCAGTATTTT.

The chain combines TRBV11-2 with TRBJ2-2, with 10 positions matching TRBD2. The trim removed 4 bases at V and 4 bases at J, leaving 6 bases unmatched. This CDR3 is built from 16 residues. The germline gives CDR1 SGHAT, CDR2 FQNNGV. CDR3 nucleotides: TGTGCCAGCAGCTCAATAGCGGGGGGCTTCACCGGGGAGCTGTTTTTT. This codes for CASSSIAGGFTGELFF.

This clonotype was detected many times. In DNA, the CDR3 is TGTGCCAGCAGCAGGGGGGGCCTTAAGACCCAGTACTTC. It codes for CASSRGGLKTQYF. The V gene is TRBV5-6, the J gene TRBJ2-5; weak D call: TRBD2 (7 bases). In germline, CDR1 is SGHDT, CDR2 YYEEEE. The V gene lost 4 bases and the J gene lost 6 bases, with 13 bases spanning the gap. CDR3 length: 13 residues.

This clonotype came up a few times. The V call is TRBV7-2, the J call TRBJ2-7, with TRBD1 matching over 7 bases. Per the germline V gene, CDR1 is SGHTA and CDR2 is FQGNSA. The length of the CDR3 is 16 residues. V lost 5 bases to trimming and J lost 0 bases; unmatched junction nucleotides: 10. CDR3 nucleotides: TGTGCCAGCAGCGCTCTCCCGGGACAGTACTCCTACGAGCAGTACGTC. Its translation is CASSALPGQYSYEQYV.

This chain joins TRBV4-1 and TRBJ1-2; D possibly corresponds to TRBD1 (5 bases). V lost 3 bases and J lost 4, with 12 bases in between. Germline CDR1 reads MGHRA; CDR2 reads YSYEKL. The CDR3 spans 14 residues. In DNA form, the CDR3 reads TGCGCCAGCAGCCAGGAGACCGGGACCTATGGCTACACCTTC. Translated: CASSQETGTYGYTF.

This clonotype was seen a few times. The CDR3 here is CASSRPGTLNEQFF. The CDR3 DNA is TGTGCCAGTAGTCGACCTGGGACACTGAATGAGCAGTTCTTC. The genes are TRBV19 and TRBJ2-1; D might be TRBD1 (6 bases). Germline loops: CDR1 LNHDA, CDR2 SQIVND (reference sequence). The CDR3 is 14 amino acids. V lost 5 bases, J lost 7 bases, and 15 bases lay in between.

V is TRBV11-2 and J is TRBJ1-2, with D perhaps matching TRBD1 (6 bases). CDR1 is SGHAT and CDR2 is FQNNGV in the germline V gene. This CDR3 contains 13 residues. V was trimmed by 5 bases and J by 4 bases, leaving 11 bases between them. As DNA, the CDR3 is TGTGCCAGCAGCCCGACAGGACTCTATGGCTACACCTTC. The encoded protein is CASSPTGLYGYTF.

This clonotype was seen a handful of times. The CDR3 loop reads CASSQPTQGAVLDTEAFF. The CDR3 nucleotides are TGTGCCAGCAGCCAGCCCACTCAGGGGGCGGTTTTGGACACTGAAGCTTTCTTT. The chain couples TRBV4-2 to TRBJ1-1, with TRBD1 matching 8 bases. From germline, CDR1 is LGHNA and CDR2 YNFKEQ. The CDR3 length is 18 residues. V dropped 3 bases and J dropped 3; count of bases not matched to a gene: 15.

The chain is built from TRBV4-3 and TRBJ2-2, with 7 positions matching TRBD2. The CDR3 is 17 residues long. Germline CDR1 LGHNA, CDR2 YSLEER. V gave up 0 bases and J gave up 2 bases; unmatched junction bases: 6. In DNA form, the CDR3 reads TGCGCCAGCAGCCAAGATTGGGGGGGAACTAACACCGGGGAGCTGTTTTTT. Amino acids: CASSQDWGGTNTGELFF.

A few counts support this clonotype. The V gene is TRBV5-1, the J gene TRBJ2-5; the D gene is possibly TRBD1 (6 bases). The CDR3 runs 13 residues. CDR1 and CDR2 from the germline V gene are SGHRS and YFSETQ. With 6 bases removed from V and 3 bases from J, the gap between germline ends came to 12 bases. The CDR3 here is CASNSPGEETQYF. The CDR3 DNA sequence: TGCGCCAGCAACTCTCCAGGGGAAGAGACCCAGTACTTC.

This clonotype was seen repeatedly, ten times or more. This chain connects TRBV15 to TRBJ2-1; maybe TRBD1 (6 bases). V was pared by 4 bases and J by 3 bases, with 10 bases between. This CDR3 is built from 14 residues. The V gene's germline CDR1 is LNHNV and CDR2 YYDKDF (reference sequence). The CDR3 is CATSTWTDYNEQFF. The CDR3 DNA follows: TGTGCCACCAGCACGTGGACAGACTACAATGAGCAGTTCTTC. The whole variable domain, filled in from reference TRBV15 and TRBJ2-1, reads DAMVIQNPRYQVTQFGKPVTLSCSQTLNHNVMYWYQQKSSQAPKLLFHYYDKDFNNEADTPDNFQSRRPNTSFCFLDIRSPGLGDTAMYLCATSTWTDYNEQFFGPGTRLTVL.

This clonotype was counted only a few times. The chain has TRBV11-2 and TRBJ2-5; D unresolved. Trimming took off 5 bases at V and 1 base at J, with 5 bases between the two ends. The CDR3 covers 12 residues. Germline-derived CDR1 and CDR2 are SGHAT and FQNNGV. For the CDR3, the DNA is TGTGCCAGCAGCCCTACCCAAGAGACCCAGTACTTC. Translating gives CASSPTQETQYF.

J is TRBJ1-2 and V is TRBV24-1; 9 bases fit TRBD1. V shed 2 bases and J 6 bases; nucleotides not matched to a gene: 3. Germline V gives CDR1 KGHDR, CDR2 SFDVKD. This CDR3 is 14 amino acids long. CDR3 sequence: CATSDWDRDNGYTF. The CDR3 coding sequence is TGTGCCACCAGTGATTGGGACAGGGATAATGGCTACACCTTC.

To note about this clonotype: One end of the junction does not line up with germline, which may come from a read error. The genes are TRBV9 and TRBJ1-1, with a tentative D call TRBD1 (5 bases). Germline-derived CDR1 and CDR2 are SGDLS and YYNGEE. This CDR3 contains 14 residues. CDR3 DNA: TGTGCCAGCAGCGCAGGACAAACGAACGCTGAAGCTTTCTTT. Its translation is CASSAGQTNAEAFF. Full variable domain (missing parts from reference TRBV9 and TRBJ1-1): DSGVTQTPKHLITATGQRVTLRCSPRSGDLSVYWYQQSLDQGLQFLIQYYNGEERAKGNILERFSAQQFPDLHSELNLSSLELGDSALYFCASSAGQTNAEAFFGQGTRLTVV.

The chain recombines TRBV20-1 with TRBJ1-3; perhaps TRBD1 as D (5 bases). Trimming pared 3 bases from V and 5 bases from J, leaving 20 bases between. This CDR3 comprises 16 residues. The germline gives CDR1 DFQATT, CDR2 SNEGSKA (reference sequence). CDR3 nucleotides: TGCAGTGCTAGCCCCCGGGCCGGGGCGGCCCGAAACACCATATATTTT. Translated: CSASPRAGAARNTIYF.